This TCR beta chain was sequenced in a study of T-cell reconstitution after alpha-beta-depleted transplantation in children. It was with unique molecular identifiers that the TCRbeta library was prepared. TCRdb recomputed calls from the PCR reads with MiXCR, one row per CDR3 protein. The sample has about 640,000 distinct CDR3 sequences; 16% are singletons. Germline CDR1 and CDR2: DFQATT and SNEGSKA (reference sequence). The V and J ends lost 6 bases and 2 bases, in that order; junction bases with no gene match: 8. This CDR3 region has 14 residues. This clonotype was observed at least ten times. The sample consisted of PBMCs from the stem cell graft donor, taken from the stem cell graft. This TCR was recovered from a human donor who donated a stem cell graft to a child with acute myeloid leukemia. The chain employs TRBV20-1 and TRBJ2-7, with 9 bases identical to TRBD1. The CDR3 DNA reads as TGCAGTGCCCGACCGGGACAGGGAACCTACGAGCAGTACTTC. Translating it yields CSARPGQGTYEQYF.